The clone carrying this TCR beta chain came up a few times. Germline V gene data show CDR1 as SGDLS and CDR2 as YYNGEE. With V trimmed by 0 bases and J by 2 bases, 13 bases remained unmatched. CDR3 length equals 18 residues. This entry belongs to a study of T-cell reconstitution after alpha-beta-depleted transplantation in children. A library of TCRbeta sequences, prepared with unique molecular identifiers, was generated. TCRdb recomputed calls from the PCR reads with MiXCR, one row per CDR3 protein. The sample includes around 530,000 distinct CDR3 sequences, approximately 30% of them seen just once. The clonotype was recovered from a human donor who donated a stem cell graft to a child with aplastic anemia. The material was PBMCs from the stem cell graft donor, obtained from the stem cell graft. The J gene is TRBJ2-7, the V gene TRBV9; TRBD2 matches at 8 bases. CDR3 DNA: TGTGCCAGCAGCGTAGGTGGGGTCGACGGGAGGGCCGCCTACGAGCAGTACTTC. It codes for CASSVGGVDGRAAYEQYF.